The TCR beta chain under discussion was sequenced for a study of blood T cell repertoires in COVID-19. The assay was immunoSEQ multiplex PCR, and TCRdb's table has in-frame clones only and misses some. The repertoire holds 440,000 or so clones, with approximately 89% as singletons. Patients of the Seattle cohort, enrolled during active infection, were followed longitudinally. The clonotype was recovered from a woman between 40 and 50 years old with COVID-19, enrolled during active disease. The specimen was peripheral blood.

CDR3 amino acids: CASSGRLTGGLGEQYF. CDR3 bases: TGTGCCAGCAGCGGGCGACTGACAGGGGGTCTCGGCGAGCAGTACTTC. V usage is TRBV11-2 and J usage is TRBJ2-7, with TRBD1 matching 9 bases. Germline V CDR1 and CDR2: SGHAT, FQNNGV. The CDR3 spans 16 residues. After removal of 5 bases from V and 6 bases from J, the junction contained 14 bases not matched to a gene.